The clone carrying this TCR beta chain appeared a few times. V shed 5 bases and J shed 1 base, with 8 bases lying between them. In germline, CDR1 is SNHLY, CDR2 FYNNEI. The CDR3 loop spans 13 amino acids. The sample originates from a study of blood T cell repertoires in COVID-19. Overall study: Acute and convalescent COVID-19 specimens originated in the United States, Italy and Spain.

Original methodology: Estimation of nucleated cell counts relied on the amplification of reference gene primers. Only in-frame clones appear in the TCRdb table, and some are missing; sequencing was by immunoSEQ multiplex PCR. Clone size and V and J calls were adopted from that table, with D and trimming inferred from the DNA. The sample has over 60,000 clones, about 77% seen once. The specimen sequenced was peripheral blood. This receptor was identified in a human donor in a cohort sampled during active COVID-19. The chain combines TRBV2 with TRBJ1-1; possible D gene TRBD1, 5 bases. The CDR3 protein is CASSIGENTEAFF. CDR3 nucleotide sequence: TGTGCCAGCAGTATAGGGGAGAACACTGAAGCTTTCTTT.